Listed below are T cell receptor beta chains from one sample, sequenced in a study of blood T cell repertoires in COVID-19. Only in-frame clones appear in the TCRdb table, and some are missing; sequencing was by immunoSEQ multiplex PCR. The table includes 150,000 to 160,000 clones, about nine tenths detected once. The sample was peripheral blood. Source of these receptors: an older woman with acute or convalescent COVID-19. CDR3s include the opening cysteine and the closing phenylalanine or tryptophan. D genes are given only for firm matches. Clone size is given for some rows only: seen once, a few or many times, or a class if the clone is expanded.

abundance: -
d_gene: -
j_gene: TRBJ2-2
v_gene: TRBV27
CDR3nt: TGTGCCAGCAGTTTATTGTACAATACAATGGGGGAGCTGTTTTTT
CDR3aa: CASSLLYNTMGELFF

abundance: -
d_gene: TRBD1
j_gene: TRBJ2-3
v_gene: TRBV4-3
CDR3nt: TGCGCCAGCAGCCAAGGAACAGGGGGCACAGATACGCAGTATTTT
CDR3aa: CASSQGTGGTDTQYF

abundance: -
d_gene: -
j_gene: TRBJ2-4
v_gene: TRBV5-1
CDR3nt: TGCGCCAGCAGCCCGGGGTCTCGACAGGGAGGAAACATTCAGTACTTC
CDR3aa: CASSPGSRQGGNIQYF

abundance: -
d_gene: TRBD2
j_gene: TRBJ2-3
v_gene: TRBV5-4
CDR3nt: TGTGCCAGCAGCTTGGTTGCGGGAGGCACAGATACGCAGTATTTT
CDR3aa: CASSLVAGGTDTQYF

abundance: -
d_gene: -
j_gene: TRBJ1-3
v_gene: TRBV2
CDR3nt: TGTGCCAGCAAGTCGTGGGGCAGCTCTGGAAACACCATATATTTT
CDR3aa: CASKSWGSSGNTIYF

abundance: -
d_gene: TRBD2
j_gene: TRBJ2-1
v_gene: TRBV3-1/TRBV3-2
CDR3nt: TGTGCCAGCAGCTCTGGGACTAGCGGGACCCGGGCAGGGGAAGAGCAGTTCTTC
CDR3aa: CASSSGTSGTRAGEEQFF

abundance: -
d_gene: -
j_gene: TRBJ1-2
v_gene: TRBV18
CDR3nt: TGTGCCAGCTCACCCGTCTCAGGGAACTATGGCTACACCTTC
CDR3aa: CASSPVSGNYGYTF

abundance: -
d_gene: -
j_gene: TRBJ2-3
v_gene: TRBV30
CDR3nt: TGTGCCTGGAATCGGCAGGACACAGATACGCAGTATTTT
CDR3aa: CAWNRQDTDTQYF

abundance: -
d_gene: -
j_gene: TRBJ1-1
v_gene: TRBV6-5
CDR3nt: TGTGCCAGCAACGGTCTGCTGAACACTGAAGCTTTCTTT
CDR3aa: CASNGLLNTEAFF

abundance: -
d_gene: -
j_gene: TRBJ1-1
v_gene: TRBV19
CDR3nt: TGTGCCAGTAGTAGCGTCAGGGTTAACTCGGACACTGAAGCTTTCTTT
CDR3aa: CASSSVRVNSDTEAFF

abundance: -
d_gene: TRBD1
j_gene: TRBJ1-5
v_gene: TRBV16
CDR3nt: TGTGCCAGCAGCCAATGGACAGGGGTCAATCAGCCCCAGCATTTT
CDR3aa: CASSQWTGVNQPQHF

abundance: few
d_gene: -
j_gene: TRBJ1-1
v_gene: TRBV6-2/TRBV6-3
CDR3nt: TGTGCCAGCAGTTACTCCGGCGGGAAGGCGGACACTGAAGCTTTCTTT
CDR3aa: CASSYSGGKADTEAFF

abundance: once
d_gene: -
j_gene: TRBJ1-6
v_gene: TRBV19
CDR3nt: TGTGCCAGTAGTATCGTCGGGATTGTAAATTCACCCCTCCACTTT
CDR3aa: CASSIVGIVNSPLHF

abundance: -
d_gene: TRBD1
j_gene: TRBJ1-4
v_gene: TRBV27
CDR3nt: TGTGCCAGCAGTCTCAAACAGGGGCCCCGGGGGCCAACTAATGAAAAACTGTTTTTT
CDR3aa: CASSLKQGPRGPTNEKLFF

abundance: -
d_gene: TRBD1
j_gene: TRBJ1-2
v_gene: TRBV3-1/TRBV3-2
CDR3nt: TGTGCCAGCAGCCCAGTCCCCGGGGACAGGGGTAACTATGGCTACACCTTC
CDR3aa: CASSPVPGDRGNYGYTF

abundance: -
d_gene: -
j_gene: TRBJ1-5
v_gene: TRBV7-2
CDR3nt: TGTGCCAGCAGCTTAGCACTCCAGCCCCAGCATTTT
CDR3aa: CASSLALQPQHF

abundance: -
d_gene: -
j_gene: TRBJ2-2
v_gene: TRBV2
CDR3nt: TGTGCCAGCACCAGAGGTTCAGGGACCGGGGAGCTGTTTTTT
CDR3aa: CASTRGSGTGELFF

abundance: -
d_gene: TRBD1
j_gene: TRBJ1-1
v_gene: TRBV7-8
CDR3nt: TGTGCCAGCAGCTCGGGACAGTGGGGCACTGAAGCTTTCTTT
CDR3aa: CASSSGQWGTEAFF

abundance: -
d_gene: TRBD1
j_gene: TRBJ1-6
v_gene: TRBV2
CDR3nt: TGTGCCAGCACCCCCGAGGCGACAGGGCCGGGGCTTAATTCACCCCTCCACTTT
CDR3aa: CASTPEATGPGLNSPLHF

abundance: -
d_gene: TRBD1
j_gene: TRBJ2-4
v_gene: TRBV15
CDR3nt: TGTGCCACCAGCAGGGCTTCAGGGGGCCTAAATAGTGTGTGGGCCAAAAACATTCAGTACTTC
CDR3aa: CATSRASGGLNSVWAKNIQYF

abundance: -
d_gene: -
j_gene: TRBJ1-2
v_gene: TRBV6-5
CDR3nt: TGTGCCAGCAGTTTGGGGCAGGGAAGGAACTATGGCTACACCTTC
CDR3aa: CASSLGQGRNYGYTF

abundance: once
d_gene: -
j_gene: TRBJ1-1
v_gene: TRBV7-3
CDR3nt: TGTGCCAGCAGCTTAACCCCGCGTGGGAACACTGAAGCTTTCTTT
CDR3aa: CASSLTPRGNTEAFF

abundance: -
d_gene: -
j_gene: TRBJ1-5
v_gene: TRBV2
CDR3nt: TGTGCCAGCAGTGAAATCGGAAGGGGAGGGAGTCAGCCCCAGCATTTT
CDR3aa: CASSEIGRGGSQPQHF

abundance: -
d_gene: -
j_gene: TRBJ1-5
v_gene: TRBV19
CDR3nt: TGTGCCAGTAGTATGGGTAGGGGCGGGGGTCAGCCCCAGCATTTT
CDR3aa: CASSMGRGGGQPQHF

abundance: -
d_gene: -
j_gene: TRBJ1-2
v_gene: TRBV4-3
CDR3nt: TGCGCCAGCAGCCAAGGGACAGCAAGAGGCCATGGCTACACCTTC
CDR3aa: CASSQGTARGHGYTF

abundance: -
d_gene: TRBD2
j_gene: TRBJ2-2
v_gene: TRBV4-3
CDR3nt: TGCGCCAGCAGCCAAGGACTAGCGGGGGGGCCTGAACGATACACCGGGGAGCTGTTTTTT
CDR3aa: CASSQGLAGGPERYTGELFF

abundance: -
d_gene: TRBD2
j_gene: TRBJ2-5
v_gene: TRBV4-1
CDR3nt: TGCGCCAGCAGCCAAGAATGGGGGACTAGCGACCAAGAGACCCAGTACTTC
CDR3aa: CASSQEWGTSDQETQYF

abundance: -
d_gene: -
j_gene: TRBJ2-3
v_gene: TRBV3-1/TRBV3-2
CDR3nt: TGTGCCAGCAGGAGGGCTCCAACAGATACGCAGTATTTT
CDR3aa: CASRRAPTDTQYF

abundance: -
d_gene: -
j_gene: TRBJ1-2
v_gene: TRBV30
CDR3nt: TGTGCCTGGAGAACCCCGTCGGAGAGACCCTTGACTTATGGCTACACCTTC
CDR3aa: CAWRTPSERPLTYGYTF

abundance: -
d_gene: TRBD1
j_gene: TRBJ2-5
v_gene: TRBV19
CDR3nt: TGTGCCAGTAGGGGGGGACAGGGGCGCCAAGAGACCCAGTACTTC
CDR3aa: CASRGGQGRQETQYF

abundance: -
d_gene: TRBD1
j_gene: TRBJ1-2
v_gene: TRBV28
CDR3nt: TGTGCCAGCAGTTCAGGGACAGGGGGGGGCTACACCTTC
CDR3aa: CASSSGTGGGYTF

abundance: -
d_gene: TRBD1
j_gene: TRBJ1-1
v_gene: TRBV6-5
CDR3nt: TGTGCCAGCAGTTCGTACAGGGGAATGAACACTGAAGCTTTCTTT
CDR3aa: CASSSYRGMNTEAFF

abundance: -
d_gene: TRBD2
j_gene: TRBJ2-7
v_gene: TRBV4-2
CDR3nt: TGTGCCAGCAGCCAATCGACTAGCGGGGGGCCCTTCTACGAGCAGTACTTC
CDR3aa: CASSQSTSGGPFYEQYF

abundance: once
d_gene: TRBD2
j_gene: TRBJ2-1
v_gene: TRBV9
CDR3nt: TGTGCCAGCAGCACATCTAGCGGGGGGGCATACAATGAGCAGTTCTTC
CDR3aa: CASSTSSGGAYNEQFF

abundance: -
d_gene: TRBD2
j_gene: TRBJ2-1
v_gene: TRBV9
CDR3nt: TGTGCCAGCAGCGTACACGTCAGCGGGGGGGCGAAGGAGCAGTTCTTC
CDR3aa: CASSVHVSGGAKEQFF

abundance: -
d_gene: TRBD1
j_gene: TRBJ2-6
v_gene: TRBV4-3
CDR3nt: TGCGCCAGCAGCCAAGATTTAGACAGGGGGTCTGCCGGGGCCAACGTCCTGACTTTC
CDR3aa: CASSQDLDRGSAGANVLTF

abundance: -
d_gene: -
j_gene: TRBJ1-6
v_gene: TRBV27
CDR3nt: TGTGCCAGCAGTTTATCGAAGGGACCCGGGAGCTCCTATAATTCACCCCTCCACTTT
CDR3aa: CASSLSKGPGSSYNSPLHF

abundance: -
d_gene: TRBD1
j_gene: TRBJ1-2
v_gene: TRBV30
CDR3nt: TGTGCCTTTTACCTGGGACAGGCCTATGGCTACACCTTC
CDR3aa: CAFYLGQAYGYTF

abundance: -
d_gene: -
j_gene: TRBJ1-4
v_gene: TRBV6-6
CDR3nt: TGTGCCAGCAGTTACCCGGCAGGCCGAGAGAATGAAAAACTGTTTTTT
CDR3aa: CASSYPAGRENEKLFF

abundance: -
d_gene: -
j_gene: TRBJ1-3
v_gene: TRBV30
CDR3nt: TGTGCCTGGAGTCTGGGGAGCTCTGGAAACACCATATATTTT
CDR3aa: CAWSLGSSGNTIYF

abundance: -
d_gene: TRBD1
j_gene: TRBJ1-6
v_gene: TRBV6-5
CDR3nt: TGTGCCAGCAGCCCGGACAGGGGCGATAATTCACCCCTCCACTTT
CDR3aa: CASSPDRGDNSPLHF

abundance: -
d_gene: -
j_gene: TRBJ2-7
v_gene: TRBV6-5
CDR3nt: TGTGCCAGCACCTGGGTTGCGGCAGGGACATACGAGCAGTACTTC
CDR3aa: CASTWVAAGTYEQYF

abundance: -
d_gene: TRBD1
j_gene: TRBJ2-1
v_gene: TRBV7-9
CDR3nt: TGTGCCAGTCCGACAGGGAATGTGAATGAGCAGTTCTTC
CDR3aa: CASPTGNVNEQFF

abundance: -
d_gene: TRBD1
j_gene: TRBJ2-1
v_gene: TRBV4-2
CDR3nt: TGTGCCAGCAGCCGAGATTTGGACAGGGGCTCTCGCAATGAGCAGTTCTTC
CDR3aa: CASSRDLDRGSRNEQFF

abundance: -
d_gene: -
j_gene: TRBJ1-4
v_gene: TRBV21-1
CDR3nt: TGTGCCAGCAGCACAAACAGGGGTCTGTATGAAAAACTGTTTTTT
CDR3aa: CASSTNRGLYEKLFF

abundance: -
d_gene: -
j_gene: TRBJ2-1
v_gene: TRBV19
CDR3nt: TGTGCCAGTAGTATTAAAATCTACAATGAGCAGTTCTTC
CDR3aa: CASSIKIYNEQFF

abundance: few
d_gene: -
j_gene: TRBJ1-5
v_gene: TRBV5-6
CDR3nt: TGTGCCAGCAGCTTGATTTCGCAGGGCGGCAATCAGCCCCAGCATTTT
CDR3aa: CASSLISQGGNQPQHF

abundance: -
d_gene: TRBD1
j_gene: TRBJ1-6
v_gene: TRBV2
CDR3nt: TGTGCCAGCAGTGTAACAGGGGTGGGAAATTCACCCCTCCACTTT
CDR3aa: CASSVTGVGNSPLHF

abundance: -
d_gene: -
j_gene: TRBJ1-6
v_gene: TRBV14
CDR3nt: TGTGCCAGCAGCCAAGTGGGCCCCCTCCACTTT
CDR3aa: CASSQVGPLHF

abundance: -
d_gene: -
j_gene: TRBJ1-6
v_gene: TRBV4-1
CDR3nt: TGCGCCAGCAGCTCCCTAGCAACGTACTCCTATAATTCACCCCTCCACTTT
CDR3aa: CASSSLATYSYNSPLHF

abundance: -
d_gene: TRBD2
j_gene: TRBJ2-5
v_gene: TRBV4-2
CDR3nt: TGTGCCAGCAGCCAAGAGCGGGGGGGCCAAGAGACCCAGTACTTC
CDR3aa: CASSQERGGQETQYF

abundance: few
d_gene: TRBD2
j_gene: TRBJ2-3
v_gene: TRBV9
CDR3nt: TGTGCCAGCAGCGTAGGGGCGGCGGGGGAAGATACGCAGTATTTT
CDR3aa: CASSVGAAGEDTQYF